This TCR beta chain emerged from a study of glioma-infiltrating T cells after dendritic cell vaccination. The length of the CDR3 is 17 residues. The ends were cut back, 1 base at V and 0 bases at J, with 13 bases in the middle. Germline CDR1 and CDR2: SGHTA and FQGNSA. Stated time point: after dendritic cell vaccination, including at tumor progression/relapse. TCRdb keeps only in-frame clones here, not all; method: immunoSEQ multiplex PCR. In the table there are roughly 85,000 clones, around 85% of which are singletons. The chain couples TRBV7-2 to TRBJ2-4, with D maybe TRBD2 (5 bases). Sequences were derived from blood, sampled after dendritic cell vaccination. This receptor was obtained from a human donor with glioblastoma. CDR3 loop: CASSLGAGIIAKNIQYF. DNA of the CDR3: TGTGCCAGCAGCTTAGGGGCGGGCATAATAGCCAAAAACATTCAGTACTTC.